The 14 T cell receptor delta chains listed next were all sequenced from one sample in a study of gamma-delta chains in newborns, infants, children. TCRdb redid the clone calls on the reads with CATT. The table shows a few thousand delta-chain clones, with around 3% occurring only once. The specimen was blood. Every receptor here comes from a child who was a newborn, infant or young child, either healthy, febrile or measles-vaccinated (not recorded which).

This clone was counted between two and nine times. TCRdb lists the protein of a much larger clone for this DNA, which differs at residue 5, so this is likely a read error; the protein given here is translated from the DNA itself. This chain joins TRDV2 and TRDJ3; TRDD3 matches 10 bases. Germline V gives CDR1 GEAIGNYY, CDR2 EKD. With V trimmed by 3 bases and J by 0 bases, 10 bases remained unmatched. This CDR3 is 20 amino acids long. CDR3 nucleotides: TGTGCCTGTGACTCCCGTACTGGGGGATCTAGCTCCTGGGACACCCGACAGATGTTTTTC. This encodes CACDSRTGGSSSWDTRQMFF.

A few counts support this clone. With only one base between it and a far larger clone, this is likely a read error. The same CDR3 can be traced to other DNA sequences in this sample. The J gene is TRDJ3, the V gene TRDV2, with 9 nucleotides matching TRDD3. CDR1 is GEAIGNYY, CDR2 EKD, per germline. This CDR3 is 16 amino acids long. For the CDR3, the DNA is TGTGCCTGTGACTACTGGGGGACCTGGGACACCCGCCAGATGTTTTTC. It translates to CACDYWGTWDTRQMFF.

This clone rates as medium-sized. A much more abundant neighbour one base away suggests this may be a read error. The rearrangement uses TRDV2 and TRDJ3; 7 nucleotides line up with TRDD3. Losses at the gene ends were 3 bases for V and 0 bases for J; bases not matched to a gene: 10. Germline CDR1 GEAIGNYY, CDR2 EKD. This CDR3 contains 19 residues. The CDR3 region has the DNA TGTGCCTGTGACGCTATTGGGGGACGGGGCTCCTGGGACACCCGACAGATGTTTTTC. This codes for CACDAIGGRGSWDTRQMFF.

This clone was counted between two and nine times. A much larger clone differs by one base, so this may be a read error. Other nucleotide sequences in the sample specify the same CDR3. J is TRDJ1 and V is TRDV1; 12 positions match TRDD3. In germline, CDR1 is TSWWSYY, CDR2 QGS. The V and J ends lost 4 bases and 6 bases, in that order; junction bases with no gene match: 24. The CDR3 is 21 residues long. The DNA of the CDR3 is TGTGCTCTTGGGGCCAGCCGGACCCAAAGGCCTTACTGGGGGATACCAAATAAACTCATCTTT. Its translation: CALGASRTQRPYWGIPNKLIF.

A note on this clone: TCRdb assigns this DNA the protein of a much larger clone, which departs from its translation at residue 16; this likely reflects a read error, and the protein shown comes from translating the DNA. The gene calls are TRDV3 and TRDJ3; 8 bases line up with TRDD3. CDR1 and CDR2 (germline): TVYSNPD, GDNSRS (reference sequence). This CDR3 is built from 18 residues. CDR3 sequence (DNA): TGTGCCTTTGCCGACTGGGGGCCTAGCTCCTGGGACACCCGACAGACGTTTTTC. Translation: CAFADWGPSSWDTRQTFF.

As for this clone: The translation of this DNA and the TCRdb protein of a much larger clone differ at residue 15, probably owing to a read error; the protein shown here is translated from the DNA. The chain couples TRDV2 to TRDJ3; 7 nucleotides agree with TRDD3. Per germline, CDR1 GEAIGNYY and CDR2 EKD. The CDR3 length is 18 residues. The CDR3 DNA is TGTGCCTGTGACCCCGTACTGGGGACCTCCTGGGACACCCGACGGATGTTTTTC. Its protein is CACDPVLGTSWDTRRMFF.

Concerning this clone itself: This DNA's translation differs at residue 8 from TCRdb's protein, which comes from a much larger clone; a read error is likely, and the protein shown is translated from the DNA. The chain employs TRAV29/DV5 and TRDJ2; TRDD3 matches 8 bases. V lost 2 bases and J lost 5; bases outside the gene matches: 17. The germline V gene encodes CDR1 NSMFDY and CDR2 ISSIKDK. The CDR3 is 18 amino acids. CDR3 amino acids: CAASSPVPGDIGTAQLFF. DNA of the CDR3: TGTGCAGCAAGTTCCCCCGTACCGGGGGATATTGGAACAGCACAACTCTTCTTT.

This clone occurred a few times. This could be a read error, since a much larger clone is one nucleotide away. The chain recombines TRDV2 with TRDJ3; 11 nucleotides line up with TRDD3. V shed 3 bases, J shed 5 bases, and the junction held 17 bases outside the gene matches. The CDR3 is made up of 21 amino acids. The V gene's germline CDR1 is GEAIGNYY and CDR2 EKD. The CDR3 nucleotides read TGTGCCTGTGACCAGTACTGGGGGATATATCCCCATTCCCGGGACACCCGACAGATGTTTTTC. It specifies CACDQYWGIYPHSRDTRQMFF.

This clone has just a few counts. A far larger clone is only one base removed, so a read error is likely. The V gene is TRDV2, the J gene TRDJ3; TRDD3 agrees at 13 bases. CDR3 length: 20 residues. Germline values: CDR1 GEAIGNYY, CDR2 EKD. This CDR3 is CARDTDWGIRSSWDTRQMFF. Written as DNA, the CDR3 is TGTGCCCGTGACACCGACTGGGGGATACGAAGCTCCTGGGACACCCGACAGATGTTTTTC.

The table lists this clone with a few counts. The TCRdb protein, from a much larger clone, departs from this DNA's translation at residue 11, likely by read error; the protein shown derives from the DNA. The genes are TRDV2 and TRDJ3; 8 bases match TRDD3. Trimming cost V 0 bases and J 3 bases; bases outside gene matches: 9. This CDR3 comprises 19 residues. Germline V lookup: CDR1 GEAIGNYY, CDR2 EKD. The CDR3 loop is CACDTWTWGNYWDTRQMFF. DNA for the CDR3: TGTGCCTGTGACACCTGGACCTGGGGGAACTACTGGGACACCCGACAGATGTTTTTC.

This clone was seen a few times. This DNA's translation and the protein TCRdb lists, from a much larger clone, do not match at residue 4, likely due to a read error; the protein shown is translated from the DNA. This chain links TRDV2 with TRDJ1; 10 positions match TRDD3. Trimming at V came to 5 bases and at J to 1 base, leaving 12 bases not matched to a gene. The CDR3 consists of 17 residues. Looked up from germline, CDR1 is GEAIGNYY and CDR2 is EKD. CDR3 sequence reads: CACGTGGFITVTDKLIF. CDR3 bases: TGTGCCTGTGGCACTGGGGGATTCATTACGGTCACCGATAAACTCATCTTT.

This clone was picked up a small number of times. One junction end does not reproduce the germline sequence, and a read error may be involved. V gene TRDV1 combines with J gene TRDJ2; the D call may be TRDD2 or TRDD3 (8 bases each). The CDR3 covers 18 residues. Germline CDR1 is TSWWSYY and CDR2 is QGS. The CDR3 DNA is TGTGCTCTTGGAGAACTTCCTACTGGGGGGGCTATGACAGCACAACTCTTCTTT. Translated, it gives CALGELPTGGAMTAQLFF.

About this clone itself: TCRdb's protein, taken from a much larger clone, differs from this DNA's translation at residue 7, likely owing to a read error; the protein displayed comes from the DNA. The CDR3 here is CALGTPHTDKLIF. The CDR3 DNA reads as TGTGCTCTTGGGACCCCCCACACCGATAAACTCATCTTT. The chain uses TRDV1 and TRDJ1; no reliable D call. The CDR3 extends over 13 amino acids. Germline values: CDR1 TSWWSYY, CDR2 QGS. Deletions cut 5 bases from V and 0 bases from J, with 7 bases between.

This clone has a handful of counts. A far larger clone differs by one base, so this is likely a read error. This chain joins TRAV29/DV5 and TRDJ1; D is possibly TRDD2 or TRDD3 (5 bases each). The germline CDR1 and CDR2 sequences are NSMFDY and ISSIKDK. Trimming shortened V by 1 base and J by 0 bases, and 31 bases separated the two germline ends. The CDR3 runs to 21 residues. The CDR3 reads CAASWAFSPYRGPPHTDKLIF. For the CDR3, the DNA is TGTGCAGCAAGCTGGGCCTTCTCCCCGTACCGGGGGCCACCGCACACCGATAAACTCATCTTT.